These 4 T cell receptor beta chains originate from one sample sequenced in a study of T cells in Graves' hyperthyroidism and ophthalmopathy. Amplified regions were TCR beta CDR3 sequences from RNA transcripts. RT-PCR in the first round (using the HTBI primer set) targeted the TCR CDR3. Each CDR3 protein gets one entry after TCRdb re-called the multiplex PCR reads with MiXCR. The table includes around 300,000 distinct CDR3 sequences, about 14% detected once. Sequenced sample: blood. Source of these receptors: a woman younger than 45 with Graves' hyperthyroidism.

This clonotype showed up many times. The chain carries TRBV12-3 or TRBV12-4 and TRBJ1-2; D possibly corresponds to TRBD1 (6 bases). V lost 5 bases to trimming and J lost 8 bases, with 15 bases between them. This CDR3 spans 13 amino acids. The chain's CDR3 is CASSPRGARGYTF. The CDR3 DNA sequence: TGTGCCAGCAGTCCCCGGGGGGCCCGGGGCTACACCTTC.

The J gene is TRBJ2-5, the V gene TRBV10-3; TRBD1 matches 7 bases. The CDR3 totals 15 residues. Looked up from germline, CDR1 is ENHRY and CDR2 is SYGVKD. The junction had 15 bases not matched to a gene; V was cut back by 10 bases and J by 4 bases. Here the CDR3 DNA reads TGTGCCACCTCAACAGGGGCTGTGTTCGGAGAGACCCAGTACTTC. This encodes CATSTGAVFGETQYF.

This clonotype has a handful of counts. This CDR3 is CAGVARQGTYEQYF. In nucleotides, the CDR3 is TGTGCCGGGGTTGCGAGACAGGGAACCTACGAGCAGTACTTC. V usage is TRBV30 and J usage is TRBJ2-7; 7 bases match TRBD1. The CDR3 sequence is 14 residues long. V shed 8 bases, J shed 2 bases, and the junction held 12 bases outside the gene matches. The germline V gene encodes CDR1 GTSNPN and CDR2 SVGIG (reference sequence).

This clonotype has only a few counts. This chain joins TRBV5-1 and TRBJ2-7; D not certain. This CDR3 comprises 14 residues. Looked up from germline, CDR1 is SGHRS and CDR2 is YFSETQ. Trimming removed 4 bases at V and 2 bases at J, with 13 bases between. This CDR3 reads CASSPSRFPYEQYF. The CDR3 DNA reads as TGCGCCAGCAGCCCCTCGAGGTTCCCCTACGAGCAGTACTTC.